The sequence of this T cell receptor (beta chain) was determined in a study of control samples from healthy donors and cancer patients. The CDR3 is made up of 20 amino acids. Germline CDR1 SGDLS, CDR2 YYNGEE. V was clipped by 2 bases and J by 0 bases; unmatched bases: 14. This table comes from immunoSEQ multiplex PCR, and its TCRdb copy is limited to in-frame clones, with some not included. This sample carries fewer than 200,000 clones, approximately 94% of them seen once, and the ten largest clones take 14%. This TCR was recovered from a man aged 55 to 70 with colorectal cancer. V and J are TRBV9 and TRBJ1-6, with TRBD1 matching over 7 bases. Sequences were obtained from PBMCs. CDR3 in amino acids: CASSVASWAGDSSYNSPLHF. CDR3 nucleotides: TGTGCCAGCAGCGTGGCAAGTTGGGCCGGGGACAGCTCCTATAATTCACCCCTCCACTTT.